Each of the 14 T cell receptor beta chains below was sequenced from the same sample in a study of T cell repertoires in cytomegalovirus infection. No antigen has been identified for these receptors. TCRdb passed the reads through MiXCR, listing each CDR3 protein once. The sample consists of some 940,000 distinct CDR3 sequences, approximately 31% of them appearing once. This sample comprised cultured CD8+ T cells from PBMCs, obtained from culture after CMV antigen stimulation. These receptor sequences come from a human donor in good health (CMV status not recorded). Some clones in this sample may be carry-over from other donors' samples.

This clonotype was picked up a small number of times. The chain couples TRBV6-5 to TRBJ1-4; 8 positions agree with TRBD1. V shed 2 bases and J 8 bases; nucleotides not matched to a gene: 10. CDR3 length equals 16 residues. CDR1 is MNHEY, CDR2 SVGAGI, per germline. The CDR3 DNA follows: TGTGCCAGCAGTTACGCTCCGGGACAGGTGTACGAAAAACTGTTTTTT. Protein sequence: CASSYAPGQVYEKLFF.

This clonotype was found a few times. The rearrangement uses TRBV4-1 and TRBJ1-3; unclear D gene. V was shortened by 4 bases and J by 8 bases, with 12 bases between the two germline ends. Germline V lookup: CDR1 MGHRA, CDR2 YSYEKL. The CDR3 contains 13 residues. The CDR3 DNA reads as TGCGCCAGCAGCCGGACGGAGGTTGACACCATATATTTT. Translating it yields CASSRTEVDTIYF.

The chain uses TRBV5-4 and TRBJ1-2, with 8 bases identical to TRBD1. Germline V gives CDR1 SGHNT, CDR2 YYREEE (reference sequence). The CDR3 has 16 residues. V was clipped by 2 bases and J by 4 bases; unmatched bases: 10. This chain's CDR3 is CASSFRDRLALYGYTF. The CDR3 DNA is TGTGCCAGCAGCTTCCGGGACAGGTTAGCCCTCTATGGCTACACCTTC.

V gene TRBV7-6 combines with J gene TRBJ1-2; D is undetermined. V gave up 1 base and J gave up 7 bases, with 10 bases separating them. This CDR3 has 13 residues. Germline V lookup: CDR1 SGHVS, CDR2 FNYEAQ. The CDR3 here is CASSLVMSGGYTF. In DNA form, the CDR3 reads TGTGCCAGCAGCTTAGTGATGAGCGGTGGCTACACCTTC.

The chain uses TRBV29-1 and TRBJ2-1, with a weak D call TRBD1 (5 bases). The germline V gene encodes CDR1 SQVTM and CDR2 ANQGSEA. The length of the CDR3 is 12 residues. V was shortened by 4 bases and J by 8 bases, with 12 bases between the two germline ends. CDR3 nucleotide sequence: TGCAGCGTTGTCGTCAGGGTGTATGAGCAGTTCTTC. Amino acids: CSVVVRVYEQFF.

This clonotype was picked up one time. The CDR3 here is CASSRGDRLYTDTQYF. CDR3 DNA sequence: TGTGCCAGCAGCCGTGGGGACAGGCTATACACAGATACGCAGTATTTT. The chain links TRBV3-1 to TRBJ2-3, with 8 bases that match TRBD1. The germline V gene encodes CDR1 LGHDT and CDR2 YNNKEL (reference sequence). J gave up 2 bases and V 4 bases, and 8 bases lay outside the gene matches. This CDR3 is 16 amino acids long.

This clonotype was observed a few times. The chain uses TRBV24-1 and TRBJ2-1; D is possibly TRBD1 (6 bases). Germline V gives CDR1 KGHDR, CDR2 SFDVKD. V was trimmed by 0 bases and J by 11 bases, leaving 13 bases between them. The CDR3 is 14 amino acids. CDR3 amino acids: CATSDLLLGHQQFF. Here the CDR3 DNA reads TGTGCCACCAGTGATTTGCTCCTGGGACACCAGCAGTTCTTC.

The chain couples TRBV7-6 to TRBJ2-5; D is ambiguous. Germline CDR1 and CDR2: SGHVS and FNYEAQ. V lost 5 bases and J 7 bases, leaving 14 bases between the germline ends. The CDR3 consists of 13 residues. The CDR3 reads CASSLIRNPTQYF. The CDR3 region has the DNA TGTGCCAGCAGCCTAATAAGAAACCCGACCCAGTACTTC.

This clonotype appeared once. The chain recombines TRBV27 with TRBJ2-1; possibly TRBD2 for D (6 bases). Trimming removed 7 bases from V and 7 bases from J, with 17 bases in between. CDR1 is MNHEY and CDR2 is SMNVEV in the germline V gene (reference sequence). The CDR3 spans 14 residues. Here the CDR3 reads CASNPLDYPNEQFF. The CDR3 region has the DNA TGTGCCAGCAACCCCTTGGACTACCCAAATGAGCAGTTCTTC.

This clonotype appeared many times. The chain recombines TRBV7-9 with TRBJ2-1; no clear D. V was pared by 6 bases and J by 0 bases, with 9 bases between. CDR3 size: 14 residues. Germline assignment: CDR1 SEHNR and CDR2 FQNEAQ (reference sequence). CDR3: CASRLTDSYNEQFF. CDR3 nucleotide sequence: TGTGCCAGCAGGTTGACCGACTCCTACAATGAGCAGTTCTTC.

This clonotype occurred a few times. The rearrangement links TRBV6-5 to TRBJ2-2; no reliable D call. CDR1 and CDR2 from the germline V gene are MNHEY and SVGAGI. V was trimmed by 2 bases and J by 5 bases, leaving 12 bases between them. This CDR3 spans 15 amino acids. The CDR3 here is CASSYRVPLTGELFF. In DNA form, the CDR3 reads TGTGCCAGCAGTTACAGGGTCCCGTTGACCGGGGAGCTGTTTTTT.

The chain uses TRBV20-1 and TRBJ2-7; TRBD2 aligns across 10 bases. CDR3 length: 15 amino acids. Germline CDR1 and CDR2: DFQATT and SNEGSKA (reference sequence). V shed 6 bases, J shed 0 bases, and the junction held 8 bases outside the gene matches. The CDR3 DNA reads TGCAGTGCCAGTAGCGGGGGGTCCCCCTCCTACGAGCAGTACTTC. Its translation: CSASSGGSPSYEQYF.

This clonotype was picked up one time. V usage is TRBV6-1 and J usage is TRBJ2-3; D possibly corresponds to TRBD1 (6 bases). Germline loops: CDR1 MNHNS, CDR2 SASEGT. The CDR3 is made up of 16 amino acids. V was cut by 2 bases and J by 1 base, with 13 bases left in between. CDR3 DNA: TGTGCCAGCAGTGAATTTAAGGGGGATCGCACAGATACGCAGTATTTT. It yields the protein CASSEFKGDRTDTQYF.

This clonotype was observed a few times. The DNA for the CDR3 is TGCGCCAGCAGCCAAGATGGAAGCAATGAGCAGTTCTTC. Translating it yields CASSQDGSNEQFF. The chain is built from TRBV4-1 and TRBJ2-1, with D unresolved. Germline loops: CDR1 MGHRA, CDR2 YSYEKL. V lost 0 bases and J 6 bases, leaving 6 bases between the germline ends. This CDR3 region has 13 residues.